The present entry profiles one T cell receptor beta chain with its context. Its antigen is not identified. This CDR3 spans 13 amino acids. Trimming left V 3 bases short and J 4 bases short, with 6 bases between. The data originate from a study of metastatic and nonmetastatic thyroid tumors. Study in general: From malignant and benign thyroid patients, repertoires in blood and in tumor or nodule tissue were compared. Study outcomes and limitations: Within blood and tumor, benign nodules reportedly had significantly lower TCR beta diversity than malignant thyroid tumors did.

How the authors handled the data: Differences in CDR3 between clinicopathological groups were drawn on to build a classifier intended to discriminate distant-metastatic papillary thyroid cancer patients. TCRdb re-called clones from the PCR reads using MiXCR. These V and J calls rely on TCRdb rather than the paper's analysis. The sample has some 15,000 clones; 3.6% are singletons. All patients were treatment-naive before thyroid surgery. Sequencing was done on a sample of tumor tissue. The receptor was derived from a female donor with papillary thyroid cancer or a benign thyroid nodule (not recorded which). Some clones in this sample may be carry-over from other donors' samples. The gene calls are TRBV12-3 or TRBV12-4 and TRBJ1-4; D gene ambiguous. The DNA of the CDR3 is TGTGCCAGCAGTTTGTCTCATAATGAAAAACTGTTTTTT. As protein: CASSLSHNEKLFF.